This TCR beta chain was identified during a study of blood T cell repertoires in COVID-19. Overall study context: Samples taken during acute and convalescent COVID-19 were collected in the United States, Italy and Spain. Nucleic acid was either cDNA or gDNA, and it came from T cells, B-cell-depleted T cells, or PBMCs.

How the authors handled the data: Estimation of nucleated cell counts relied on the amplification of reference gene primers. Repertoires were generated with immunoSEQ multiplex PCR, while TCRdb's copy carries only in-frame clones and drops some. That table supplies the V and J calls and clone size; D and trimming were determined from the DNA. The repertoire holds about 210,000 clones, with about nine tenths as singletons. V dropped 4 bases and J dropped 6 bases, with 15 bases sitting between them. CDR3 size: 15 residues. Germline assignment: CDR1 MDHEN and CDR2 SYDVKM. The sequence came from a man between 35 and 55 years old with acute or convalescent COVID-19. The V call is TRBV28, the J call TRBJ2-2, with TRBD1 as a possible D gene (5 bases). Sequenced material: peripheral blood. CDR3 loop: CASSSPGILAGELFF. DNA of the CDR3: TGTGCCAGCAGTTCCCCAGGGATTTTGGCCGGGGAGCTGTTTTTT.